The 28 T cell receptor beta chains in this list originate from one sample, sequenced in a study of cytomegalovirus exposure and HLA in healthy donors. PCR employed 60 Vbeta and 13 Jbeta primers. The method was immunoSEQ multiplex PCR; TCRdb's version includes in-frame clones alone and lacks a portion of them. The repertoire consists of about 160,000 clones, with 80% occurring once and the leading ten covering approximately 6.7%. Specimen: PBMCs. These TCRs come from a male donor in good health and CMV-seropositive.

The rearrangement links TRBV7-2 to TRBJ2-5; D gene uncertain. The germline gives CDR1 SGHTA, CDR2 FQGNSA. Trimming shortened V by 5 bases and J by 2 bases, and 9 bases separated the two germline ends. The CDR3 runs to 13 residues. In nucleotides, the CDR3 is TGTGCCAGCAGCACAGCCCCTCAAGAGACCCAGTACTTC. Protein: CASSTAPQETQYF.

The chain is built from TRBV11-3 and TRBJ1-5, with 10 bases identical to TRBD1. Trimming took 5 bases from V and 5 from J; bases not matched to a gene: 21. Germline CDR1 SGHNT, CDR2 YENEEA. The CDR3 runs 20 residues. CDR3 nucleotide sequence: TGTGCCAGCAGCGGAATACCCAGGGAAACCGGGACAGGGGTATATCAGCCCCAGCATTTT. As protein: CASSGIPRETGTGVYQPQHF.

The chain joins TRBV11-3 to TRBJ2-1; TRBD2 matches 12 bases. Germline CDR1 is SGHNT and CDR2 is YENEEA. V lost 3 bases, J lost 6 bases, and 6 bases stayed unmatched. The length of the CDR3 is 16 residues. The CDR3 DNA is TGTGCCAGCAGCTTGGCTCTAGCGGGAGGGACCAATGAGCAGTTCTTC. Translation: CASSLALAGGTNEQFF.

The J gene is TRBJ2-3, the V gene TRBV18, with D unresolved. This CDR3 is 13 amino acids long. Germline CDR1 is KGHSH and CDR2 is LQKENI. V was trimmed by 6 bases and J by 9 bases, leaving 16 bases between them. The chain's CDR3 is CASSEVVAGTQYF. CDR3 nucleotide sequence: TGTGCCAGCTCCGAAGTGGTAGCTGGCACGCAGTATTTT. The full variable domain, its missing parts supplied by reference TRBV18 and TRBJ2-3, is NAGVMQNPRHLVRRRGQEARLRCSPMKGHSHVYWYRQLPEEGLKFMVYLQKENIIDESGMPKERFSAEFPKEGPSILRIQQVVRGDSAAYFCASSEVVAGTQYFGPGTRLTVL.

The chain couples TRBV11-2 to TRBJ2-3; possible D gene TRBD2, 7 bases. Germline V CDR1 and CDR2: SGHAT, FQNNGV. CDR3 length equals 16 residues. Trimming pared 5 bases from V and 2 bases from J, leaving 17 bases between. For the CDR3, the DNA is TGTGCCAGCAGCCCCGGGGGGCTACTAAACACAGATACGCAGTATTTT. It yields the protein CASSPGGLLNTDTQYF.

The V and J genes are TRBV5-1 and TRBJ2-7, with 7 bases matching TRBD2. Germline V lookup: CDR1 SGHRS, CDR2 YFSETQ. J gave up 3 bases and V 0 bases, and 3 bases lay outside the gene matches. The CDR3 has 14 residues. CDR3 sequence reads: CASSLATGGYEQYF. In nucleotides, the CDR3 is TGCGCCAGCAGCTTGGCTACGGGGGGCTACGAGCAGTACTTC.

The chain joins TRBV2 to TRBJ2-7, with 9 bases fitting TRBD2. The CDR3 is 13 residues long. Per germline, CDR1 SNHLY and CDR2 FYNNEI. V shed 6 bases and J 6 bases; nucleotides not matched to a gene: 6. The chain's CDR3 is CASSLSGSAEQYF. The CDR3 DNA reads as TGTGCCAGCAGCCTTAGCGGGAGTGCCGAGCAGTACTTC.

This sequence joins TRBV11-3 and TRBJ2-7; maybe TRBD1 (5 bases). This CDR3 comprises 15 residues. Germline loops: CDR1 SGHNT, CDR2 YENEEA. V gave up 1 base and J gave up 0 bases, with 10 bases separating them. The CDR3 sequence is CASSLGSDSSYEQYF. The CDR3 DNA reads TGTGCCAGCAGCTTAGGTTCAGACAGCTCCTACGAGCAGTACTTC.

The V call is TRBV27, the J call TRBJ2-7; 7 positions agree with TRBD1. CDR1 is MNHEY, CDR2 SMNVEV, per germline (reference sequence). Unmatched junction bases numbered 3, after V lost 5 bases and J lost 5 bases. The CDR3 has 12 residues. CDR3 DNA sequence: TGTGCCAGCAGTGACAGGGCGCACGAGCAGTACTTC. Encoded protein: CASSDRAHEQYF.

The rearrangement joins TRBV15 to TRBJ2-1, with D maybe TRBD1 (6 bases). V lost 1 base to trimming and J lost 3 bases, with 13 bases between them. Per germline, CDR1 LNHNV and CDR2 YYDKDF (reference sequence). This CDR3 has 16 amino acids. CDR3 nucleotide sequence: TGTGCCACCAGCAGAGTCCAGGGGAACAACTACAATGAGCAGTTCTTC. Amino acid sequence: CATSRVQGNNYNEQFF.

This sequence joins TRBV13 and TRBJ2-7, with 14 positions matching TRBD2. CDR3 size: 15 residues. V shed 4 bases, J shed 3 bases, and the junction held 2 bases outside the gene matches. Germline values: CDR1 PRHDT, CDR2 FYEKMQ (reference sequence). CDR3 nucleotides: TGTGCCAGCAGCTCGGGACTAGCGGGAGTCTACGAGCAGTACTTC. Protein: CASSSGLAGVYEQYF.

The genes are TRBV7-9 and TRBJ2-5; TRBD1 might be the D (6 bases). CDR1 SEHNR and CDR2 FQNEAQ come from the germline V gene (reference sequence). This CDR3 spans 15 amino acids. With 5 bases removed from V and 2 bases from J, the gap between germline ends came to 15 bases. CDR3 loop: CASSASSTGQETQYF. CDR3 nucleotide sequence: TGTGCCAGCAGCGCGTCTTCGACAGGACAAGAGACCCAGTACTTC.

This clone was counted between two and nine times. The chain uses TRBV7-3 and TRBJ2-1; 8 bases map to TRBD1. Germline V gene sequence: CDR1 SGHTA, CDR2 FQGTGA. Trimming took 5 bases from V and 4 from J; bases not matched to a gene: 7. CDR3 length: 15 residues. CDR3 sequence reads: CASSDTGGKYNEQFF. The CDR3, as DNA: TGTGCCAGCAGCGACACAGGGGGTAAATACAATGAGCAGTTCTTC.

V and J are TRBV4-2 and TRBJ2-2; a possible D gene is TRBD2 (5 bases). The CDR3 is 15 amino acids. The V end lost 0 bases, the J end lost 2 bases, and 7 bases lay between the germline ends. Germline V lookup: CDR1 LGHNA, CDR2 YNFKEQ. DNA for the CDR3: TGTGCCAGCAGCCAAGAGGGAGCCAACACCGGGGAGCTGTTTTTT. Its protein product is CASSQEGANTGELFF.

This clone came up a few times. The V gene is TRBV28, the J gene TRBJ1-1, with 7 bases aligning to TRBD1. CDR1 is MDHEN, CDR2 SYDVKM, per germline. This CDR3 spans 16 amino acids. The junction had 14 bases not matched to a gene; V was cut back by 5 bases and J by 5 bases. As DNA, the CDR3 is TGTGCCAGCAGTGCCGGGACAGCCATCCATGTAACTGAAGCTTTCTTT. It encodes CASSAGTAIHVTEAFF.

The V and J genes are TRBV27 and TRBJ1-6; maybe TRBD1 (6 bases). CDR3 length: 16 residues. V was pared by 2 bases and J by 1 base, with 9 bases between. CDR1 and CDR2 from the germline V gene are MNHEY and SMNVEV (reference sequence). CDR3 in DNA: TGTGCCAGCAGTTTAACGAGGGGGTCCTATAATTCACCCCTCCACTTT. It yields the protein CASSLTRGSYNSPLHF.

This clone occurred a few times. The chain couples TRBV19 to TRBJ2-7; D ambiguous. This CDR3 region has 16 residues. Trimming pared 0 bases from V and 4 bases from J, leaving 16 bases between. Germline V CDR1 and CDR2: LNHDA, SQIVND (reference sequence). This CDR3 is CASSIDGFRQYYEQYF. The CDR3 nucleotides read TGTGCCAGTAGTATAGACGGGTTCCGTCAGTATTACGAGCAGTACTTC.

V gene TRBV27 combines with J gene TRBJ2-1, with 8 bases identical to TRBD1. The CDR3 extends over 19 amino acids. V shed 6 bases and J 1 base; nucleotides not matched to a gene: 17. Per germline, CDR1 MNHEY and CDR2 SMNVEV (reference sequence). The CDR3, as DNA: TGTGCCAGCAGCCCAACTAGGACAGGGATAGTGGTTTCCTACAATGAGCAGTTCTTC. Amino acids: CASSPTRTGIVVSYNEQFF.

V usage is TRBV19 and J usage is TRBJ2-3; 8 bases line up with TRBD1. This CDR3 spans 17 amino acids. Germline-derived CDR1 and CDR2 are LNHDA and SQIVND (reference sequence). The trim removed 5 bases at V and 0 bases at J, leaving 10 bases unmatched. The CDR3 nucleotides read TGTGCCAGTAGTCTCCCGACGGACAGGGAGAGCACAGATACGCAGTATTTT. Residues: CASSLPTDRESTDTQYF.

The chain couples TRBV2 to TRBJ1-5; D may be TRBD1 (5 bases). CDR1 and CDR2 (germline): SNHLY, FYNNEI. The V and J ends lost 1 base and 5 bases respectively, with 9 bases between them. The CDR3 covers 14 residues. CDR3 loop: CASSEDGRDQPQHF. The DNA of the CDR3 is TGTGCCAGCAGTGAAGACGGCAGGGATCAGCCCCAGCATTTT. Full variable domain (missing parts from reference TRBV2 and TRBJ1-5): EPEVTQTPSHQVTQMGQEVILRCVPISNHLYFYWYRQILGQKVEFLVSFYNNEISEKSEIFDDQFSVERPDGSNFTLKIRSTKLEDSAMYFCASSEDGRDQPQHFGDGTRLSIL.

Regarding this clone: One junction end does not reproduce the germline sequence, and a read error may be involved. The chain uses TRBV7-9 and TRBJ2-7, with TRBD1 identical over 7 bases. This CDR3 has 15 amino acids. CDR1 SEHNR and CDR2 FQNEAQ come from the germline V gene (reference sequence). CDR3 sequence (DNA): TGTTCCAGCAGCTTAGTTCCGGACAGGTCCTACGAGCAGTACTTC. Amino acids: CSSSLVPDRSYEQYF. The whole variable domain, remainder taken from reference TRBV7-9 and TRBJ2-7, is DTGVSQNPRHKITKRGQNVTFRCDPISEHNRLYWYRQTLGQGPEFLTYFQNEAQLEKSRLLSDRFSAERPKGSFSTLEIQRTEQGDSAMYLCSSSLVPDRSYEQYFGPGTRLTVT.

The J gene is TRBJ1-4, the V gene TRBV7-9, with TRBD1 identical over 9 bases. The germline V gene encodes CDR1 SEHNR and CDR2 FQNEAQ (reference sequence). Germline trimming cut 5 bases from V and 8 bases from J; bases unmatched to any gene: 9. CDR3 size: 15 residues. The DNA for the CDR3 is TGTGCCAGCAGCGGATCGGGACAGGGAGCGGAAAAACTGTTTTTT. Its translation is CASSGSGQGAEKLFF.

The chain recombines TRBV5-1 with TRBJ2-3, with TRBD1 identical over 10 bases. The length of the CDR3 is 17 residues. V shed 1 base, J shed 3 bases, and the junction held 8 bases outside the gene matches. Germline-derived CDR1 and CDR2 are SGHRS and YFSETQ. For the CDR3, the DNA is TGCGCCAGCAGCTTGATCGGACAGGGGGTAGTGACAGATACGCAGTATTTT. The encoded protein is CASSLIGQGVVTDTQYF.

Concerning this clone itself: One junction end does not reproduce the germline sequence, and a read error may be involved. This chain uses TRBV27 with TRBJ2-7; 8 positions match TRBD1. The CDR3 is made up of 14 amino acids. The V gene's germline CDR1 is MNHEY and CDR2 SMNVEV (reference sequence). CDR3 coding DNA: TGTGCCGGCAGTCACAGACAGGGGCCCTACGAGCAGTACTTC. It translates to CAGSHRQGPYEQYF.

The chain links TRBV6-1 to TRBJ2-3; weak D call: TRBD1 (6 bases). The germline CDR1 and CDR2 sequences are MNHNS and SASEGT. The V and J ends lost 6 bases and 3 bases respectively, with 16 bases between them. The CDR3 extends over 15 amino acids. CDR3 in amino acids: CASRVHTGMTDTQYF. CDR3 DNA sequence: TGTGCCAGCAGAGTCCATACAGGGATGACAGATACGCAGTATTTT.

This clone was observed a handful of times. The rearrangement joins TRBV11-3 to TRBJ2-1; 11 bases fit TRBD2. In germline, CDR1 is SGHNT, CDR2 YENEEA. The CDR3 runs 15 residues. The V gene end was trimmed by 7 bases and the J gene end by 4 bases; junction bases not matched to a gene: 6. The CDR3 region is CASNPGTSGYNEQFF. The CDR3 DNA is TGTGCCAGCAACCCGGGGACTAGCGGTTACAATGAGCAGTTCTTC.

J is TRBJ2-7 and V is TRBV7-9; D is perhaps TRBD2 (6 bases). Trimming left V 3 bases short and J 6 bases short, with 9 bases between. The CDR3 is 12 residues long. CDR1 is SEHNR and CDR2 is FQNEAQ in the germline V gene (reference sequence). The CDR3 coding sequence is TGTGCCAGCAGCTTGACTAGTTCCGAGCAGTACTTC. It translates to CASSLTSSEQYF.

This clone turned up a few times. This specimen includes other DNA sequences encoding the same CDR3. This rearrangement joins TRBV30 to TRBJ2-7; TRBD1 aligns across 9 bases. CDR3 length equals 15 residues. CDR1 and CDR2 from the germline V gene are GTSNPN and SVGIG (reference sequence). The ends lost 0 bases at V and 2 bases at J; junction bases unmatched: 5. Written as DNA, the CDR3 is TGTGCCTGGAGTGTACTGGGACAGGGTGCCTACGAGCAGTACTTC. Translated: CAWSVLGQGAYEQYF.